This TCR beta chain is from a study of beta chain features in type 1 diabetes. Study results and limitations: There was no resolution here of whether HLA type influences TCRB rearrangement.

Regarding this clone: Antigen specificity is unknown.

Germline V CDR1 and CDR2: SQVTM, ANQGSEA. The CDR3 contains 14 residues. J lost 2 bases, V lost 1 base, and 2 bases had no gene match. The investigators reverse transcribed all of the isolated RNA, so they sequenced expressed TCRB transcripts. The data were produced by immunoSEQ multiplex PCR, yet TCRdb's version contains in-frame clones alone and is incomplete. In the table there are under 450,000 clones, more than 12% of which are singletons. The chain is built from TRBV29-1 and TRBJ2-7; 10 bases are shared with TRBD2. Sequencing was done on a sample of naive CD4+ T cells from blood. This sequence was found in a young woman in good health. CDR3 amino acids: CSVEGLAGTYEQYF. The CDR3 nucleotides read TGCAGCGTTGAAGGACTAGCGGGTACCTACGAGCAGTACTTC.